A single sample is the source of the 7 T cell receptor beta chains below, sequenced in a study of T cells in Graves' hyperthyroidism and ophthalmopathy (dated by TCRdb to about 2019). Libraries were prepared through multiplex PCR. The instrument given in TCRdb is Illumina HiSeq 2000. TCR beta CDR3 regions were amplified from RNA transcripts. For the first round of RT-PCR on the TCR CDR3, the HTBI primer set was used together with the Qiagen OneStep RT-PCR kit. TCRdb took the public reads, trimmed them with fastp at Q25, ran MiXCR for clone calling and kept in-frame beta chains. Each entry merges the rows of one CDR3 protein and shows their most common DNA and genes. In this sample the table shows hundreds of thousands of distinct CDR3 sequences, over 35% of which occur a single time. Approximately 8.7% of the sample lies in the top ten. Sequencing was performed on blood. The source is a man between 18 and 35 years old with Graves' hyperthyroidism.

Of note for this clonotype: A much larger clone differs from this one at a single base, so this may be a read error. The CDR3 end shows no conserved phenylalanine or tryptophan, and so a read error is likely. This chain uses TRBV2 with TRBJ1-1, with D unclear. V was trimmed by 9 bases and J by 4 bases, leaving 6 bases between them. Germline CDR1 reads SNHLY; CDR2 reads FYNNEI. The CDR3 consists of 10 residues. The CDR3 nucleotides read TGTGCCAGTCATGCCACTGAAGCTTTCTCT. Translating gives CASHATEAFS.

This clonotype was seen only a few times. J is TRBJ1-2 and V is TRBV6-6; 7 bases agree with TRBD1. CDR1 and CDR2 (germline): MNHNY, SVGAGI (reference sequence). V shed 6 bases, J shed 14 bases, and the junction held 9 bases outside the gene matches. This CDR3 contains 11 residues. CDR3 DNA sequence: TGTGCCAGCAGCCAAGGACAGGAGCTAACCTTC. Its translation is CASSQGQELTF.

The gene calls are TRBV7-9 and TRBJ2-2; D not resolved. Germline assignment: CDR1 SEHNR and CDR2 FQNEAQ (reference sequence). Trimming cost V 5 bases and J 5 bases, with 12 bases left between them. The CDR3 has 14 amino acids. CDR3 amino acids: CASSQALGTGELFF. CDR3 nucleotides: TGTGCCAGCAGCCAGGCCTTGGGTACCGGGGAGCTGTTTTTT. Using reference TRBV7-9 and TRBJ2-2 for the parts outside the CDR3, the full variable domain is DTGVSQNPRHKITKRGQNVTFRCDPISEHNRLYWYRQTLGQGPEFLTYFQNEAQLEKSRLLSDRFSAERPKGSFSTLEIQRTEQGDSAMYLCASSQALGTGELFFGEGSRLTVL.

In regard to this clonotype: A read error is possible here, since a much larger clone lies one base away. The chain combines TRBV2 with TRBJ1-6, with TRBD1 as a possible D gene (6 bases). With 6 bases removed from V and 15 bases from J, the gap between germline ends came to 27 bases. The CDR3 is 16 residues long. Germline loops: CDR1 SNHLY, CDR2 FYNNEI. CDR3 nucleotides: TGTGCCAGCAGCCACGCCCCGGGCAGGGGTGGCTTGGGCCTCCACTTT. This gives the protein CASSHAPGRGGLGLHF.

Comment on this clonotype: This CDR3 fails to terminate in the conserved phenylalanine or tryptophan, so it likely reflects a read error. The rearrangement links TRBV7-2 to TRBJ1-2, with 8 bases aligning to TRBD1. The CDR3 has 13 amino acids. Germline lookup yields CDR1 SGHTA and CDR2 FQGNSA. V gave up 4 bases and J gave up 8 bases; unmatched junction bases: 6. This CDR3 is CASSSIQGVGYTI. DNA for the CDR3: TGTGCCAGCAGCTCAATACAGGGGGTCGGCTACACCATC.

V and J are TRBV20-1 and TRBJ1-1, with 9 bases identical to TRBD1. Per germline, CDR1 DFQATT and CDR2 SNEGSKA (reference sequence). The CDR3 length is 17 residues. With 1 base clipped from V and 0 bases from J, the junction kept 9 bases outside the gene matches. The CDR3 DNA follows: TGCAGTGCTAGAGTCGGGACAGGGTGGGGTATGAACACTGAAGCTTTCTTT. Translating it yields CSARVGTGWGMNTEAFF.

The chain is built from TRBV10-3 and TRBJ1-4; D remains unclear. Trimming cost V 3 bases and J 7 bases, with 6 bases left between them. CDR3 length: 12 residues. Germline V lookup: CDR1 ENHRY, CDR2 SYGVKD. The CDR3 DNA reads TGTGCCATCAGTGACCGGGTTGAAAAACTGTTTTTT. It codes for CAISDRVEKLFF.